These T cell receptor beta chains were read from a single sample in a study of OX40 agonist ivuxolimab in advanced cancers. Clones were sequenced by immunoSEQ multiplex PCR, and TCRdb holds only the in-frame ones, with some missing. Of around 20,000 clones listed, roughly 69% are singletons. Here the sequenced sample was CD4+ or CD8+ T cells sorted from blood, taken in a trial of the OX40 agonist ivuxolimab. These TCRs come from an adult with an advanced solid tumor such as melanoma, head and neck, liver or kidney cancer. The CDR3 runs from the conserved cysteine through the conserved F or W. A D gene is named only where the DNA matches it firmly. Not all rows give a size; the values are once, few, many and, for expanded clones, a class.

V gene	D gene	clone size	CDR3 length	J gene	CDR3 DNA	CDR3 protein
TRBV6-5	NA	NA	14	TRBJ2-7	TGTGCCAGCAGTCCTGCAGGGTGGTCCTACGAGCAGTACTTC	CASSPAGWSYEQYF
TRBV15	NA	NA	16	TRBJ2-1	TGTGCCACCAGCAGAGATTGGGAGAGCTCCTACAATGAGCAGTTCTTC	CATSRDWESSYNEQFF
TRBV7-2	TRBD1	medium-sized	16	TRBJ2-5	TGTGCCAGCAGCTTAGCCGGGACAGGGGGACAAGAGACCCAGTACTTC	CASSLAGTGGQETQYF
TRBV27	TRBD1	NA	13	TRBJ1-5	TGTGCCAGCAGCCGGACAGGGACGGAGCCCCAGCATTTT	CASSRTGTEPQHF
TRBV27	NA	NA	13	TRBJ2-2	TGTGCCAGCAGTCACGGGACCGGCGGGGAGCTGTTTTTT	CASSHGTGGELFF
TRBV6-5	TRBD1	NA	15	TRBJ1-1	TGTGCCAGCAGTCTAGAGACAGGGTGGAACACTGAAGCTTTCTTT	CASSLETGWNTEAFF
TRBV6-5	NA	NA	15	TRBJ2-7	TGTGCCAGCAGTTACATCGAGGGATTCGGGGGAGAGCAGTACTTC	CASSYIEGFGGEQYF
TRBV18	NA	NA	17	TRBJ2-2	TGTGCCAGCTCACCTACGGGGGAGCAGACGAACACCGGGGAGCTGTTTTTT	CASSPTGEQTNTGELFF
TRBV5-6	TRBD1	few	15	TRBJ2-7	TGTGCCAGCAGCTCTGGACAGGGAGGTCCCTACGAGCAGTACTTC	CASSSGQGGPYEQYF
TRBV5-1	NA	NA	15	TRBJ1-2	TGCGCCAGCAGCCCGGGATGGGGGGCCGACTATGGCTACACCTTC	CASSPGWGADYGYTF
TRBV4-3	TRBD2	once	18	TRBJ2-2	TGCGCCAGCAGCCAACTAGGACTAGCGGGGGCTTCCACCGGGGAGCTGTTTTTT	CASSQLGLAGASTGELFF
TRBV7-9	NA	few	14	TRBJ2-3	TGTGCCAGCAGCCCCCGAGAGGAGCGTCCTACGCAGTATTTT	CASSPREERPTQYF
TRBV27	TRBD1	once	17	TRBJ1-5	TGTGCCAGCAGTCCTCTTCCAACAGGGGGGATCAATCAGCCCCAGCATTTT	CASSPLPTGGINQPQHF
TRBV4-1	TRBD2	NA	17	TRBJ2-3	TGCGCCAGCAGCCAAGGGACTAGCGGGGGTAGAGTGAATACGCAGTATTTT	CASSQGTSGGRVNTQYF
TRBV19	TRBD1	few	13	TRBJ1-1	TGTGCCAGTAGTATCACGGACAGGCTTGAAGCTTTCTTT	CASSITDRLEAFF
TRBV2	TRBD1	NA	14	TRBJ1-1	TGTGCCAGCAGTAGACAGGGGGATTACACTGAAGCTTTCTTT	CASSRQGDYTEAFF
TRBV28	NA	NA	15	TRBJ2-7	TGTGCCAGCAGTTTAATGGGAGTGGGGGCTCGTGAGCAGTACTTC	CASSLMGVGAREQYF
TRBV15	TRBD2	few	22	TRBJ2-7	TGTGCCACCAGCAGAGATGGGCCCTGGGGCGCGGGAGAAGCTACAAGCTCCTACGAGCAGTACTTC	CATSRDGPWGAGEATSSYEQYF
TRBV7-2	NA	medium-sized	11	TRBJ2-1	TGTGCCAGCAGCTTAGGGGGTGAGCAGTTCTTC	CASSLGGEQFF
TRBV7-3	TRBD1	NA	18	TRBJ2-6	TGTGCCAGCAGCCCATCGGGACAGGGTAGTTCTGGGGCCAACGTCCTGACTTTC	CASSPSGQGSSGANVLTF
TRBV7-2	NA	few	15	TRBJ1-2	TGTGCCAGCAGCTTCACGGGGCCCTCAAAGGATGGCTACACCTTC	CASSFTGPSKDGYTF
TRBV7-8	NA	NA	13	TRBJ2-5	TGTGCCAGCAGCCCCCCAAGGGGAGAGACCCAGTACTTC	CASSPPRGETQYF
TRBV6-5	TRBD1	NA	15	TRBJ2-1	TGTGCCAGCAGTTGGGCAGGGGGCTCCTACAATGAGCAGTTCTTC	CASSWAGGSYNEQFF
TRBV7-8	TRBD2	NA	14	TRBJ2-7	TGTGCCAGCAGCTTAGCTCAAGGGACTAGCGAGCAGTACTTC	CASSLAQGTSEQYF
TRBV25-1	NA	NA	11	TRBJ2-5	TGTGCCAGCAGGGACGGGGAGACCCAGTACTTC	CASRDGETQYF
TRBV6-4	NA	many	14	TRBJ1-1	TGTGCCAGCAGTGACTCGGCTGGGAACACTGAAGCTTTCTTT	CASSDSAGNTEAFF
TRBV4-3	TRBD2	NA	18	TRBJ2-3	TGCGCCAGCAGCCCTCTGGGACTAGCGGGGGAGCTCACAGATACGCAGTATTTT	CASSPLGLAGELTDTQYF
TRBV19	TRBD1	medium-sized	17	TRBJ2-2	TGTGCCAGTAGTAAGGACAGGGGGTTCTCCAACACCGGGGAGCTGTTTTTT	CASSKDRGFSNTGELFF
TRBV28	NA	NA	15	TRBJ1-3	TGTGCCAGCAGTTTTTATGAGGACCGTCGAAACACCATATATTTT	CASSFYEDRRNTIYF
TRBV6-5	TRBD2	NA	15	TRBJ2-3	TGTGCCACCGCGGGGGGAGGGCTGGGCACAGATACGCAGTATTTT	CATAGGGLGTDTQYF
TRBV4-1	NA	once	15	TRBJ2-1	TGCGCCAGCAGCCTCATCAGGACAGTTTACAATGAGCAGTTCTTC	CASSLIRTVYNEQFF